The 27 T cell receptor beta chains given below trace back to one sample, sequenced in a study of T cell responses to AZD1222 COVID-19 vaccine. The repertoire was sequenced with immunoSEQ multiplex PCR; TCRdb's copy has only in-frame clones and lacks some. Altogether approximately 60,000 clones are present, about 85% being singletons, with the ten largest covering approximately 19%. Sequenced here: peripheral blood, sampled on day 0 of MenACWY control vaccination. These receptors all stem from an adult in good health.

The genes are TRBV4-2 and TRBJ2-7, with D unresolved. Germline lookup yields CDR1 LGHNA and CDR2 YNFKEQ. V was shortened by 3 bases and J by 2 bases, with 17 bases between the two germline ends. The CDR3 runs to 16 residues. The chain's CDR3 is CASSHVGPQNAYEQYF. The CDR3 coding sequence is TGTGCCAGCAGCCATGTAGGACCGCAAAACGCCTACGAGCAGTACTTC.

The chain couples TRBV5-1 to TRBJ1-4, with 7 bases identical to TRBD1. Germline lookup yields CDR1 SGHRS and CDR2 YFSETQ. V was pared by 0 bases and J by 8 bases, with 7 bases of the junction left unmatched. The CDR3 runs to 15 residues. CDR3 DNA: TGCGCCAGCAGCTTGGGAACAGGGGCCGGGGAAAAACTGTTTTTT. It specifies CASSLGTGAGEKLFF.

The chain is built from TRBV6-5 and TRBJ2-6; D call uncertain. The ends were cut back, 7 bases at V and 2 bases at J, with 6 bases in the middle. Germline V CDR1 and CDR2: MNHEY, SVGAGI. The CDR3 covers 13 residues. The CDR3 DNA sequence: TGTGCCAGCAAGGCTCCTGGGGCCAACGTCCTGACTTTC. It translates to CASKAPGANVLTF.

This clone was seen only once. The CDR3 DNA reads as TGCGCCAGCAGCTTGATAACAGGTGAACATGAGCAGTTCTTC. Translation: CASSLITGEHEQFF. The chain links TRBV5-1 to TRBJ2-1, with a weak D call TRBD1 (5 bases). Germline CDR1 is SGHRS and CDR2 is YFSETQ. The CDR3 is 14 amino acids. The V gene lost 1 base and the J gene lost 8 bases, with 13 bases spanning the gap.

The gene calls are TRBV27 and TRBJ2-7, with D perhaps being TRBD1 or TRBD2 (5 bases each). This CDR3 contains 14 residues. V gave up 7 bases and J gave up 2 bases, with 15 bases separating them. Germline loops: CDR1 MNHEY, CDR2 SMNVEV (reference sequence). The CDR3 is CASKFGTYPYEQYF. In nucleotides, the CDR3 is TGTGCCAGCAAATTCGGGACCTACCCCTACGAGCAGTACTTC.

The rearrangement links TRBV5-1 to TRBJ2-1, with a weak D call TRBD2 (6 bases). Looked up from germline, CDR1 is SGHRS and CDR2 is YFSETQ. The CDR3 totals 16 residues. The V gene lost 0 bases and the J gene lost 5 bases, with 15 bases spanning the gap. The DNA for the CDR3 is TGCGCCAGCAGCTTGGTGGCGGGACGCTCTCACAATGAGCAGTTCTTC. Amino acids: CASSLVAGRSHNEQFF.

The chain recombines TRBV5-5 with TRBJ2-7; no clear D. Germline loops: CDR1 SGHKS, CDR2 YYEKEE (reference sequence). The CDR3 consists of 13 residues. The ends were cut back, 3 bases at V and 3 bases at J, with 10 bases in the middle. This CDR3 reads CASSWMLGYEQYF. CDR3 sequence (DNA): TGTGCCAGCAGCTGGATGTTGGGCTACGAGCAGTACTTC. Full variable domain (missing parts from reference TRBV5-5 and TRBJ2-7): DAGVTQSPTHLIKTRGQQVTLRCSPISGHKSVSWYQQVLGQGPQFIFQYYEKEERGRGNFPDRFSARQFPNYSSELNVNALLLGDSALYLCASSWMLGYEQYFGPGTRLTVT.

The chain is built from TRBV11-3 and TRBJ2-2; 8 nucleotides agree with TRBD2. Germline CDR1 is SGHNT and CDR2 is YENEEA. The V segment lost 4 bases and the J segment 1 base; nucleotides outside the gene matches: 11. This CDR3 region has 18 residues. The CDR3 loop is CASSSSLLAAKNTGELFF. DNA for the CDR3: TGTGCCAGCAGCTCCTCGCTACTAGCGGCGAAGAACACCGGGGAGCTGTTTTTT.

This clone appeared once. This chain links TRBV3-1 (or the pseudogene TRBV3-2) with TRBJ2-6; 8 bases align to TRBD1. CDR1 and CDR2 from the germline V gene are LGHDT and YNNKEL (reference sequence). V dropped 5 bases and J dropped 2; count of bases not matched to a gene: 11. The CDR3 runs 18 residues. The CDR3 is CASSKTILDRAGANVLTF. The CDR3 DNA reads TGTGCCAGCAGCAAAACAATACTGGACAGGGCTGGGGCCAACGTCCTGACTTTC.

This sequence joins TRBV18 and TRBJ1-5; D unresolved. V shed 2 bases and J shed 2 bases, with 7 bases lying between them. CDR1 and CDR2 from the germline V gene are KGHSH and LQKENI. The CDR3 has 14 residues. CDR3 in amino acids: CASSPEQGNQPQHF. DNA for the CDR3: TGTGCCAGCTCACCAGAGCAGGGCAATCAGCCCCAGCATTTT.

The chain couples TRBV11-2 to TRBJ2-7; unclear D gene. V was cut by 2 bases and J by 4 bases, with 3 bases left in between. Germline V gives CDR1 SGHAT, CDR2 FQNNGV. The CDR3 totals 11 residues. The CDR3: CASSLQYEQYF. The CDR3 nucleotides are TGTGCCAGCAGCTTACAATACGAGCAGTACTTC.

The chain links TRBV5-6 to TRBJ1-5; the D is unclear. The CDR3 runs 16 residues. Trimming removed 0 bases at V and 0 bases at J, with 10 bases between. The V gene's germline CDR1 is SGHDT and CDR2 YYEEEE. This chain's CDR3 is CASSLGLGDSNQPQHF. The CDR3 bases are TGTGCCAGCAGCTTGGGCTTGGGCGATAGCAATCAGCCCCAGCATTTT.

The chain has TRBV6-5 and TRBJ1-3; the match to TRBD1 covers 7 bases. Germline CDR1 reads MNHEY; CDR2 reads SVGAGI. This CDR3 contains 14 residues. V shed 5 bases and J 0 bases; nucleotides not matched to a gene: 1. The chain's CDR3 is CASSTGVSGNTIYF. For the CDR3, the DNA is TGTGCCAGCAGTACAGGGGTCTCTGGAAACACCATATATTTT.

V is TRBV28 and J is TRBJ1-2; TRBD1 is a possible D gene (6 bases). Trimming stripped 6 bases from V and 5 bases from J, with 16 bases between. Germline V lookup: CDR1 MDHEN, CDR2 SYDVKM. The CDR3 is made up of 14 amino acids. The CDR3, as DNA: TGTGCCAGCAGAACCCAAGGGGGTTCTTATGGCTACACCTTC. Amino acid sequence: CASRTQGGSYGYTF.

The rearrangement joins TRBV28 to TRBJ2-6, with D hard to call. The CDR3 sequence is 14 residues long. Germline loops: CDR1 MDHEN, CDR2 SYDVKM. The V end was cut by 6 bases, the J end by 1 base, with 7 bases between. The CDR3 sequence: CASRPSSGANVLTF. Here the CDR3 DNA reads TGTGCCAGCAGGCCCTCTTCTGGGGCCAACGTCCTGACTTTC.

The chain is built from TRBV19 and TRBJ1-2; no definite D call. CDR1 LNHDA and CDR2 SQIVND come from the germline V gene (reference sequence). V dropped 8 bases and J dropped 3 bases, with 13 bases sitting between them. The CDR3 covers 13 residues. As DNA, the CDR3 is TGTGCCAGTGGCGGGAGGGAGGACTATGGCTACACCTTC. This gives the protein CASGGREDYGYTF.

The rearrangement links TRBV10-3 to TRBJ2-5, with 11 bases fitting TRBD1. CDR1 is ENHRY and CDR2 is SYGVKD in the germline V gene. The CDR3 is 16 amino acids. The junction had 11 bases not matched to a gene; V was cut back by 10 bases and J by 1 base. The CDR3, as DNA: TGTGCCACCATGATTTCCGGGACAGGGGGCCAAGAGACCCAGTACTTC. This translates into CATMISGTGGQETQYF.

The chain's CDR3 is CASSLRADQPGVTDTQYF. DNA of the CDR3: TGTGCCAGCAGCTTAAGAGCGGACCAACCGGGAGTTACAGATACGCAGTATTTT. The V call is TRBV11-2, the J call TRBJ2-3; D is perhaps TRBD2 (6 bases). The V gene lost 2 bases and the J gene lost 3 bases, with 21 bases spanning the gap. The CDR3 extends over 18 amino acids. The germline V gene encodes CDR1 SGHAT and CDR2 FQNNGV.

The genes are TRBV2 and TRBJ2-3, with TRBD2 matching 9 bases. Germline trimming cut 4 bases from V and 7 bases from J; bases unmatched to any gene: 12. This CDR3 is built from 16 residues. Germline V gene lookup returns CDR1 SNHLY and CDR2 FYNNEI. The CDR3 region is CASSVREGRDYNTQYF. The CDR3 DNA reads TGTGCCAGCAGTGTGCGGGAGGGCAGGGATTATAATACGCAGTATTTT.

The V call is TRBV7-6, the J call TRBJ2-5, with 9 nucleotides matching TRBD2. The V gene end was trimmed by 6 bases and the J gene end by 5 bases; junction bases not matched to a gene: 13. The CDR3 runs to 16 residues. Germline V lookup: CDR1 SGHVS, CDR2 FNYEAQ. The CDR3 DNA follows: TGTGCCAGCAGTACCGGTGGCGGGAGGGCCGGGGAGACCCAGTACTTC. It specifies CASSTGGGRAGETQYF.

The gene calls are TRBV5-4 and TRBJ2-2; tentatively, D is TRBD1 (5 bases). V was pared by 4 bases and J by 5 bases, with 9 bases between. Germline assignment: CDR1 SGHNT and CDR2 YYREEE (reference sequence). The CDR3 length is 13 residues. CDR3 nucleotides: TGTGCCAGCAGCCTTAGACAGACCGGGGAGCTGTTTTTT. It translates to CASSLRQTGELFF.

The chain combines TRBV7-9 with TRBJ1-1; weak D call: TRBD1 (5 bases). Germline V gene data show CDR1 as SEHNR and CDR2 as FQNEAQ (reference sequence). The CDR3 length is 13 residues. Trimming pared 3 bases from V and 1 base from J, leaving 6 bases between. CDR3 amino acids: CASSFRANTEAFF. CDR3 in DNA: TGTGCCAGCAGCTTCAGGGCGAACACTGAAGCTTTCTTT.

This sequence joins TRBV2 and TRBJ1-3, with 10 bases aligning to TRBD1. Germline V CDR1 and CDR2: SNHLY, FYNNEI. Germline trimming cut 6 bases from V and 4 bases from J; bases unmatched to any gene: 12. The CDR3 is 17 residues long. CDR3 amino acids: CASSEVRTGGTGNTIYF. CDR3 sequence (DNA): TGTGCCAGCAGCGAGGTCCGGACAGGGGGTACCGGAAACACCATATATTTT.

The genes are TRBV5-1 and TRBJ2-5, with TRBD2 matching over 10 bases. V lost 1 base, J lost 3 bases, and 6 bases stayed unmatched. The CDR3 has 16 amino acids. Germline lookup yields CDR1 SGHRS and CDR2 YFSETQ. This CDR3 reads CASSLSLAGEEETQYF. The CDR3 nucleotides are TGCGCCAGCAGCTTGTCTCTAGCGGGAGAGGAAGAGACCCAGTACTTC.

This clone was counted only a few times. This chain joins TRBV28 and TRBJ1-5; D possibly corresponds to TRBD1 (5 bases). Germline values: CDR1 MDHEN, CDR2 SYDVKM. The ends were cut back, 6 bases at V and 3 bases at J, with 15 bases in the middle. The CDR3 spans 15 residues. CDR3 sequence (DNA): TGTGCCAGCAGCCGCCAGGCGGGGCCCAATCAGCCCCAGCATTTT. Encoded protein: CASSRQAGPNQPQHF.

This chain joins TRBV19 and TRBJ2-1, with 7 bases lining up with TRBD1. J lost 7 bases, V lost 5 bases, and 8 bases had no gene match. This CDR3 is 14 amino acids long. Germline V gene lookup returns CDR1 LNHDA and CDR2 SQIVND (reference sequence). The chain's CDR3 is CASSQRGRGNEQFF. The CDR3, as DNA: TGTGCCAGTAGTCAAAGGGGGCGCGGAAATGAGCAGTTCTTC.

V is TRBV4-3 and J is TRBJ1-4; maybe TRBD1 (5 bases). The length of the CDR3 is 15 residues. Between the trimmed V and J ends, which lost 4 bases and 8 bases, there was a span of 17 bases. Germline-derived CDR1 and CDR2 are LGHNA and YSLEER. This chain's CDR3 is CASSPGAGRGEKLFF. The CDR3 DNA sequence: TGCGCCAGCAGCCCCGGGGCAGGGAGGGGCGAAAAACTGTTTTTT.